The 25 T cell receptor beta chains below come from one sample, sequenced in a study of cytomegalovirus exposure and HLA in healthy donors (dated by TCRdb to about 2017). Receptors were amplified or captured by the immunoSEQ multiplex PCR assay. The source is immuneACCESS, and TCRdb retained only in-frame sequences with V and J called. Part of the clones is not carried over; for the studies checked, unresolved V genes explain less than half of this, and the remainder is unexplained. This sample comprises around 260,000 clones, about 90% of them detected only once. The ten largest clones take up 3.1% of the sample. The source material was PBMCs. The receptor set was obtained from a woman in her 30s in good health and CMV-seronegative.

This clone appeared a single time. The chain is built from TRBV29-1 and TRBJ1-3, with D hard to call. Trimming took 7 bases from V and 4 from J, leaving 17 bases between them. The CDR3 has 14 residues. Germline values: CDR1 SQVTM, CDR2 ANQGSEA. The CDR3 protein is CSAAGLPPGNTIYF. The CDR3 nucleotides read TGCAGCGCCGCCGGTCTCCCCCCCGGAAACACCATATATTTT.

A single count supports this clone. The chain recombines TRBV6-1 with TRBJ1-4, with D possibly matching TRBD1 (5 bases). Germline V gene sequence: CDR1 MNHNS, CDR2 SASEGT. Trimming cost V 4 bases and J 2 bases, with 8 bases left between them. The CDR3 contains 14 residues. This CDR3 reads CASSAGWTNEKLFF. The CDR3 coding sequence is TGTGCCAGCAGTGCAGGGTGGACTAATGAAAAACTGTTTTTT.

This clone was seen more than once but under ten times. The chain uses TRBV5-1 and TRBJ2-5; 8 bases align to TRBD1. The CDR3 totals 15 residues. CDR1 is SGHRS, CDR2 YFSETQ, per germline. After removal of 4 bases from V and 4 bases from J, the junction contained 9 bases not matched to a gene. The CDR3 loop reads CASSQSDRVGETQYF. CDR3 coding DNA: TGCGCCAGCAGCCAATCGGACAGGGTCGGAGAGACCCAGTACTTC.

The rearrangement uses TRBV13 and TRBJ2-1, with TRBD2 matching over 9 bases. The CDR3 totals 15 residues. Looked up from germline, CDR1 is PRHDT and CDR2 is FYEKMQ (reference sequence). V lost 4 bases to trimming and J lost 7 bases; unmatched junction nucleotides: 8. The CDR3 protein is CASSSAGLASNEQFF. The CDR3 DNA reads as TGTGCCAGCAGCTCCGCTGGACTAGCGTCAAATGAGCAGTTCTTC.

The chain recombines TRBV5-1 with TRBJ2-3; D tentatively fits TRBD1 or TRBD2 (5 bases each). Trimming pared 3 bases from V and 0 bases from J, leaving 11 bases between. The germline gives CDR1 SGHRS, CDR2 YFSETQ. The CDR3 runs 15 residues. The CDR3 region is CASSYRGGSTDTQYF. CDR3 nucleotide sequence: TGCGCCAGCAGCTACCGGGGCGGTAGCACAGATACGCAGTATTTT.

The CDR3 region is CASSGPTGGGNGYTF. CDR3 nucleotide sequence: TGTGCCAGCAGCGGTCCCACAGGAGGAGGCAATGGCTACACCTTC. The rearrangement joins TRBV5-5 to TRBJ1-2; D may be TRBD1 (5 bases). The V and J ends lost 4 bases and 6 bases respectively, with 19 bases between them. CDR3 length: 15 amino acids. The germline V gene encodes CDR1 SGHKS and CDR2 YYEKEE (reference sequence). The full variable domain, its missing parts supplied by reference TRBV5-5 and TRBJ1-2, is DAGVTQSPTHLIKTRGQQVTLRCSPISGHKSVSWYQQVLGQGPQFIFQYYEKEERGRGNFPDRFSARQFPNYSSELNVNALLLGDSALYLCASSGPTGGGNGYTFGSGTRLTVV.

The V call is TRBV5-4, the J call TRBJ2-7, with 7 bases fitting TRBD2. CDR1 and CDR2 from the germline V gene are SGHNT and YYREEE (reference sequence). The trim removed 4 bases at V and 7 bases at J, leaving 5 bases unmatched. The CDR3 runs to 12 residues. CDR3 sequence reads: CASSALGGEQYF. CDR3 in DNA: TGTGCCAGCAGCGCCCTGGGGGGGGAGCAGTACTTC.

The chain couples TRBV6-5 to TRBJ2-7; no firm D call. Trimming shortened V by 2 bases and J by 0 bases, and 11 bases separated the two germline ends. The CDR3 covers 15 residues. Germline values: CDR1 MNHEY, CDR2 SVGAGI. The CDR3 DNA is TGTGCCAGCAGTTACGCTCCGGTACACTCCTACGAGCAGTACTTC. This gives the protein CASSYAPVHSYEQYF.

The chain is built from TRBV5-6 and TRBJ1-3; D not resolved. CDR3 length: 13 amino acids. Trimming pared 4 bases from V and 8 bases from J, leaving 13 bases between. CDR1 is SGHDT, CDR2 YYEEEE, per germline. DNA for the CDR3: TGTGCCAGCAGCCTGCGTAGGATGGACACCATATATTTT. This encodes CASSLRRMDTIYF. Supplemented by reference TRBV5-6 and TRBJ1-3, the full variable domain reads DAGVTQSPTHLIKTRGQQVTLRCSPKSGHDTVSWYQQALGQGPQFIFQYYEEEERQRGNFPDRFSGHQFPNYSSELNVNALLLGDSALYLCASSLRRMDTIYFGEGSWLTVV.

V and J are TRBV9 and TRBJ2-3; D is undetermined. Trimming took 2 bases from V and 2 from J, leaving 12 bases between them. This CDR3 region has 15 residues. Germline values: CDR1 SGDLS, CDR2 YYNGEE. The CDR3: CASSVSGASTDTQYF. For the CDR3, the DNA is TGTGCCAGCAGCGTCTCTGGAGCCTCCACAGATACGCAGTATTTT.

The genes are TRBV28 and TRBJ2-2; D may be TRBD1 or TRBD2 (5 bases each). The CDR3 covers 17 residues. The V end lost 10 bases, the J end lost 6 bases, and 27 bases lay between the germline ends. CDR1 and CDR2 from the germline V gene are MDHEN and SYDVKM. The CDR3 coding sequence is TGTGCCACCGCCCGGAGGAGCACATGGGGCATACCCGGGGAGCTGTTTTTT. This gives the protein CATARRSTWGIPGELFF.

The genes are TRBV27 and TRBJ2-1, with TRBD2 matching over 10 bases. Germline values: CDR1 MNHEY, CDR2 SMNVEV (reference sequence). The CDR3 extends over 15 amino acids. V was clipped by 6 bases and J by 4 bases; unmatched bases: 6. CDR3 nucleotide sequence: TGTGCCAGCAGCAAACGGACTAGCGGTTACAATGAGCAGTTCTTC. This codes for CASSKRTSGYNEQFF.

The chain links TRBV2 to TRBJ2-5; D is unresolved. V lost 10 bases, J lost 3 bases, and 12 bases lay in between. Germline V gene lookup returns CDR1 SNHLY and CDR2 FYNNEI. The CDR3 has 12 amino acids. The CDR3 is CAMNTAEETQYF. CDR3 nucleotides: TGTGCCATGAACACGGCGGAAGAGACCCAGTACTTC.

V gene TRBV28 combines with J gene TRBJ2-3, with unresolved D. Per germline, CDR1 MDHEN and CDR2 SYDVKM. The germline V and J ends were trimmed by 2 bases and 2 bases, with 8 bases remaining between them. The CDR3 runs to 14 residues. The CDR3 loop reads CASSLPDLTDTQYF. The CDR3 DNA follows: TGTGCCAGCAGTTTACCGGACCTCACAGATACGCAGTATTTT.

This chain connects TRBV4-3 to TRBJ2-7, with 10 bases aligning to TRBD2. Germline V gives CDR1 LGHNA, CDR2 YSLEER. Trimming cost V 3 bases and J 5 bases; bases outside gene matches: 7. The CDR3 sequence is 15 residues long. For the CDR3, the DNA is TGCGCCAGCAGCCAGGGGGGACTAGCGACGCACGAGCAGTACTTC. It codes for CASSQGGLATHEQYF.

J is TRBJ2-3 and V is TRBV27, with a weak D call TRBD1 (5 bases). Germline CDR1 reads MNHEY; CDR2 reads SMNVEV (reference sequence). The CDR3 is 16 residues long. Between the trimmed V and J ends, which lost 5 bases and 0 bases, there was a span of 15 bases. For the CDR3, the DNA is TGTGCCAGCAGTCACCTCACTGGGGCTAGCACAGATACGCAGTATTTT. It is translated as CASSHLTGASTDTQYF.

For this clone: Other DNA sequences in the sample encode the same CDR3. This chain uses TRBV15 with TRBJ1-5; D gene uncertain. CDR1 LNHNV and CDR2 YYDKDF come from the germline V gene (reference sequence). The germline V and J ends were trimmed by 0 bases and 3 bases, with 9 bases remaining between them. The CDR3 is made up of 15 amino acids. The CDR3: CATSRDLGSNQPQHF. The CDR3 DNA follows: TGTGCCACCAGCAGAGATCTTGGATCCAATCAGCCCCAGCATTTT.

V and J are TRBV28 and TRBJ2-6; D gene uncertain. V was cut by 3 bases and J by 1 base, with 4 bases left in between. Germline CDR1 MDHEN, CDR2 SYDVKM. This CDR3 has 14 residues. CDR3 sequence: CASSFDSGANVLTF. For the CDR3, the DNA is TGTGCCAGCAGTTTTGATTCTGGGGCCAACGTCCTGACTTTC. Complete variable domain (other parts from reference TRBV28 and TRBJ2-6): DVKVTQSSRYLVKRTGEKVFLECVQDMDHENMFWYRQDPGLGLRLIYFSYDVKMKEKGDIPEGYSVSREKKERFSLILESASTNQTSMYLCASSFDSGANVLTFGAGSRLTVL.

The rearrangement links TRBV6-6 to TRBJ2-7; 13 bases match TRBD2. Germline loops: CDR1 MNHNY, CDR2 SVGAGI (reference sequence). V lost 6 bases, J lost 4 bases, and 6 bases stayed unmatched. The CDR3 runs 15 residues. This chain's CDR3 is CASSLGTSGKYEQYF. CDR3 sequence (DNA): TGTGCCAGCAGCCTCGGGACTAGCGGGAAGTACGAGCAGTACTTC.

The sample holds one count of this clone. CDR3 nucleotides: TGTGCCAGCAGCTTAAATTCCGGGGTGGGGACTGAAGCTTTCTTT. Translated, it gives CASSLNSGVGTEAFF. V is TRBV7-3 and J is TRBJ1-1; D is undetermined. V lost 1 base, J lost 5 bases, and 14 bases lay in between. Looked up from germline, CDR1 is SGHTA and CDR2 is FQGTGA. There are 15 residues in the CDR3.

This clone has only one observation. The chain uses TRBV7-2 and TRBJ2-5, with unresolved D. V dropped 4 bases and J dropped 0 bases, with 3 bases sitting between them. Germline V CDR1 and CDR2: SGHTA, FQGNSA. The length of the CDR3 is 12 residues. The chain's CDR3 is CASSWYQETQYF. CDR3 DNA: TGTGCCAGCAGCTGGTACCAAGAGACCCAGTACTTC.

This clone was counted between two and nine times. The chain couples TRBV2 to TRBJ2-7, with D maybe TRBD2 (5 bases). The CDR3 is made up of 12 amino acids. CDR1 SNHLY and CDR2 FYNNEI come from the germline V gene. Trimming took off 3 bases at V and 2 bases at J, with 5 bases between the two ends. The CDR3 DNA reads as TGTGCCAGCAGTGAGACTACCTACGAGCAGTACTTC. Its protein is CASSETTYEQYF. Full variable domain (missing parts from reference TRBV2 and TRBJ2-7): EPEVTQTPSHQVTQMGQEVILRCVPISNHLYFYWYRQILGQKVEFLVSFYNNEISEKSEIFDDQFSVERPDGSNFTLKIRSTKLEDSAMYFCASSETTYEQYFGPGTRLTVT.

In its sample, this clone was seen once. The chain uses TRBV5-1 and TRBJ2-2; 9 nucleotides agree with TRBD1. V lost 3 bases and J lost 7; bases outside the gene matches: 4. The CDR3 runs to 14 residues. In germline, CDR1 is SGHRS, CDR2 YFSETQ. The DNA for the CDR3 is TGCGCCAGCAGCTGGACAGGGGCAGACGGGGAGCTGTTTTTT. Translating it yields CASSWTGADGELFF.

The chain joins TRBV2 to TRBJ2-3; 11 positions match TRBD2. The J segment lost 1 base and the V segment lost 4 bases, leaving 16 bases of the junction unmatched. CDR1 and CDR2 (germline): SNHLY, FYNNEI. The CDR3 sequence is 20 residues long. Here the CDR3 reads CASSGPGGSGRAIGTDTQYF. The DNA for the CDR3 is TGTGCCAGCAGTGGCCCGGGAGGTAGCGGGAGGGCCATTGGCACAGATACGCAGTATTTT.

As concerns this clone: A read error may account for a junction end that differs from germline. J is TRBJ2-2 and V is TRBV7-9; D gene uncertain. The CDR3 runs to 12 residues. Germline V gene lookup returns CDR1 SEHNR and CDR2 FQNEAQ (reference sequence). The CDR3 DNA sequence: TGTGCCAGCAGCACGAAGACCGGGGAGCTGTTTTTT. Its translation is CASSTKTGELFF.